Shown below are 17 T cell receptor beta chains from a single sample sequenced in a study of OX40 agonist ivuxolimab in advanced cancers. The protocol was immunoSEQ multiplex PCR, while the TCRdb copy is restricted to in-frame clones and leaves out a portion. The sample has tens of thousands of clones, more than 65% seen once. The sample consisted of CD4+ or CD8+ T cells sorted from blood, taken in a trial of the OX40 agonist ivuxolimab. The source of these receptors is an adult with an advanced solid tumor such as melanoma, head and neck, liver or kidney cancer.

The gene calls are TRBV27 and TRBJ2-7; D ambiguous. Trimming left V 2 bases short and J 2 bases short, with 7 bases between. The length of the CDR3 is 13 residues. Germline V gene lookup returns CDR1 MNHEY and CDR2 SMNVEV (reference sequence). This CDR3 is CASSLNGPYEQYF. CDR3 coding DNA: TGTGCCAGCAGTTTAAACGGTCCCTACGAGCAGTACTTC.

In nucleotides, the CDR3 is TGTGCCAGCAGTGAAGGGACTAGCAAAAACATTCAGTACTTC. It specifies CASSEGTSKNIQYF. V gene TRBV2 combines with J gene TRBJ2-4; 7 bases map to TRBD2. Germline CDR1 SNHLY, CDR2 FYNNEI. The CDR3 sequence is 14 residues long. Trimming took 1 base from V and 3 from J; bases not matched to a gene: 0.

The rearrangement links TRBV28 to TRBJ2-2; perhaps TRBD1 as D (6 bases). Germline CDR1 reads MDHEN; CDR2 reads SYDVKM. The V end was cut by 6 bases, the J end by 2 bases, with 13 bases between. The CDR3 runs to 15 residues. The chain's CDR3 is CASRPSRGNTGELFF. The CDR3 bases are TGTGCCAGCAGACCAAGCAGGGGTAACACCGGGGAGCTGTTTTTT.

This rearrangement joins TRBV27 to TRBJ2-3, with D possibly being TRBD1 or TRBD2 (5 bases each). V was cut by 2 bases and J by 3 bases, with 15 bases left in between. In germline, CDR1 is MNHEY, CDR2 SMNVEV (reference sequence). The length of the CDR3 is 16 residues. Here the CDR3 reads CASSLEGTLPTDTQYF. CDR3 in DNA: TGTGCCAGCAGTTTAGAGGGGACCCTCCCGACAGATACGCAGTATTTT.

The V and J genes are TRBV4-1 and TRBJ2-1, with 13 bases that match TRBD2. The V and J ends lost 1 base and 9 bases, in that order; junction bases with no gene match: 6. This CDR3 is 16 amino acids long. Germline V gene data show CDR1 as MGHRA and CDR2 as YSYEKL. The CDR3 sequence is CASSQVLAGGPGEQFF. CDR3 DNA: TGCGCCAGCAGCCAAGTACTAGCGGGGGGGCCTGGTGAGCAGTTCTTC.

This clone was detected only a few times. This chain links TRBV7-6 with TRBJ1-1; TRBD1 is a possible D gene (5 bases). The germline gives CDR1 SGHVS, CDR2 FNYEAQ. The CDR3 runs 14 residues. The V gene lost 5 bases and the J gene lost 0 bases, with 10 bases spanning the gap. The chain's CDR3 is CASSEGLLNTEAFF. The CDR3 bases are TGTGCCAGCAGCGAGGGACTCCTGAACACTGAAGCTTTCTTT.

The chain carries TRBV28 and TRBJ2-3; no definite D call. The CDR3 spans 15 residues. In germline, CDR1 is MDHEN, CDR2 SYDVKM. Trimming took off 2 bases at V and 0 bases at J, with 9 bases between the two ends. The CDR3 nucleotides are TGTGCCAGCAGTTTACTCCAGGCTAGCACAGATACGCAGTATTTT. Residues: CASSLLQASTDTQYF.

This clone is a singleton in its sample. The chain combines TRBV7-9 with TRBJ2-5; D is unresolved. Germline loops: CDR1 SEHNR, CDR2 FQNEAQ (reference sequence). V dropped 2 bases and J dropped 0 bases, with 7 bases sitting between them. The CDR3 has 14 residues. The CDR3 DNA follows: TGTGCCAGCAGCTTAATGAACTACCAAGAGACCCAGTACTTC. It encodes CASSLMNYQETQYF.

This clone is a singleton in its sample. The chain recombines TRBV15 with TRBJ2-2; D perhaps matches TRBD1 (5 bases). Germline CDR1 reads LNHNV; CDR2 reads YYDKDF (reference sequence). V was shortened by 0 bases and J by 7 bases, with 15 bases between the two germline ends. This CDR3 contains 16 residues. The CDR3 sequence: CATSRDVPGIGGELFF. For the CDR3, the DNA is TGTGCCACCAGCAGAGATGTTCCAGGGATTGGCGGGGAGCTGTTTTTT.

This clone showed up just a few times. This rearrangement joins TRBV7-2 to TRBJ2-3; D ambiguous. V was cut by 2 bases and J by 6 bases, with 9 bases left in between. CDR1 and CDR2 (germline): SGHTA, FQGNSA. The CDR3 loop spans 13 amino acids. CDR3 loop: CASSLFSTDTQYF. The CDR3 nucleotides read TGTGCCAGCAGCTTATTTTCTACGGATACGCAGTATTTT.

This clone showed up just a few times. V is TRBV7-3 and J is TRBJ2-7; the D is unclear. Trimming shortened V by 5 bases and J by 3 bases, and 2 bases separated the two germline ends. Per the germline V gene, CDR1 is SGHTA and CDR2 is FQGTGA. CDR3 length: 10 residues. CDR3 residues: CASSLYEQYF. The CDR3 nucleotides read TGTGCCAGCAGCCTCTACGAGCAGTACTTC.

The rearrangement uses TRBV7-2 and TRBJ2-1; 9 bases fit TRBD2. With 1 base clipped from V and 4 bases from J, the junction kept 11 bases outside the gene matches. The CDR3 has 18 residues. In germline, CDR1 is SGHTA, CDR2 FQGNSA. The CDR3 coding sequence is TGTGCCAGCAGCTTAGTTAGGTCTAGCGGGGTGAGATACAATGAGCAGTTCTTC. It yields the protein CASSLVRSSGVRYNEQFF.

This rearrangement joins TRBV19 to TRBJ2-1, with unresolved D. The V gene lost 1 base and the J gene lost 4 bases, with 5 bases spanning the gap. Germline CDR1 is LNHDA and CDR2 is SQIVND (reference sequence). There are 13 residues in the CDR3. The DNA of the CDR3 is TGTGCCAGTAGTATAGCCACTTACAATGAGCAGTTCTTC. It yields the protein CASSIATYNEQFF.

This chain links TRBV28 with TRBJ2-1; no firm D call. The CDR3 runs 11 residues. CDR1 and CDR2 (germline): MDHEN, SYDVKM. V lost 5 bases and J 6 bases, leaving 5 bases between the germline ends. The CDR3 sequence: CASSPTNEQFF. As DNA, the CDR3 is TGTGCCAGCAGTCCCACCAATGAGCAGTTCTTC.

The chain has TRBV27 and TRBJ1-1; no reliable D call. The germline V and J ends were trimmed by 5 bases and 0 bases, with 10 bases remaining between them. CDR1 and CDR2 (germline): MNHEY, SMNVEV (reference sequence). The CDR3 has 14 amino acids. The CDR3, as DNA: TGTGCCAGCAGTCCAACGACTTTGAACACTGAAGCTTTCTTT. This codes for CASSPTTLNTEAFF.

The chain joins TRBV27 to TRBJ1-4; 8 bases fit TRBD1. The CDR3 runs 17 residues. V gave up 5 bases and J gave up 3 bases; unmatched junction bases: 11. Germline V lookup: CDR1 MNHEY, CDR2 SMNVEV (reference sequence). CDR3 sequence reads: CASSPLSDRDSNEKLFF. In DNA, the CDR3 is TGTGCCAGCAGTCCATTATCGGACAGGGATTCTAATGAAAAACTGTTTTTT.

This clone was counted between two and nine times. The J gene is TRBJ1-1, the V gene TRBV27; D is undetermined. CDR1 is MNHEY and CDR2 is SMNVEV in the germline V gene (reference sequence). Trimming removed 2 bases at V and 7 bases at J, with 11 bases between. The CDR3 is 13 residues long. The CDR3, as DNA: TGTGCCAGCAGTTTAATGCGAGGATATGAAGCTTTCTTT. Translation: CASSLMRGYEAFF.